Listed here are 31 T cell receptor beta chains from one sample, sequenced in a study of response to subunit inactivated influenza vaccine. MiXCR, run by TCRdb on the RT-PCR reads, gives a single entry per CDR3 protein. Of around 530,000 distinct CDR3 sequences listed, approximately 12% are singletons. The starting material was PBMCs from blood, obtained on the day of vaccination. The receptors were sampled from a man in his fifties or sixties who received an inactivated influenza vaccine.

Only a few counts were recorded for this clonotype. The chain is built from TRBV19 and TRBJ2-5, with 9 bases that match TRBD1. J was trimmed by 7 bases and V by 5 bases; bases with no gene match: 11. Germline CDR1 and CDR2: LNHDA and SQIVND (reference sequence). The CDR3 consists of 15 residues. The CDR3 DNA sequence: TGTGCCAGTAGTTCGCGGACAGGGGACGGGATGACCCAGTACTTC. Encoded protein: CASSSRTGDGMTQYF.

This clonotype has more than one count but fewer than ten. J is TRBJ2-7 and V is TRBV15; the match to TRBD1 covers 9 bases. The CDR3 length is 14 residues. Trimming removed 4 bases from V and 7 bases from J; junction bases left unmatched: 8. Germline V gives CDR1 LNHNV, CDR2 YYDKDF (reference sequence). As DNA, the CDR3 is TGTGCCACCAGCACCGGGACAGGGACTGGGGAGCAGTACTTC. Translating gives CATSTGTGTGEQYF.

The chain recombines TRBV4-3 with TRBJ2-7, with 10 positions matching TRBD1. The CDR3 extends over 15 amino acids. The germline V gene encodes CDR1 LGHNA and CDR2 YSLEER. V gave up 1 base and J gave up 3 bases; unmatched junction bases: 3. CDR3 nucleotide sequence: TGCGCCAGCAGCCAAGTGACAGGGGGCGTCTACGAGCAGTACTTC. This encodes CASSQVTGGVYEQYF.

This clonotype was seen a handful of times. This CDR3 reads CASSRSGGKDEQFF. The CDR3 DNA is TGTGCCAGCAGTAGAAGCGGGGGGAAGGATGAGCAGTTCTTC. The J gene is TRBJ2-1, the V gene TRBV6-1, with 9 positions matching TRBD2. The ends lost 5 bases at V and 8 bases at J; junction bases unmatched: 7. Per germline, CDR1 MNHNS and CDR2 SASEGT. The CDR3 consists of 14 residues.

This clonotype was observed a few times. The rearrangement joins TRBV20-1 to TRBJ2-4, with a possible D match to TRBD2 (7 bases). V lost 3 bases to trimming and J lost 2 bases, with 8 bases between them. The CDR3 covers 13 residues. Germline loops: CDR1 DFQATT, CDR2 SNEGSKA (reference sequence). The CDR3 bases are TGCAGTGCTAGCGGGGGGCCCAAAAACATTCAGTACTTC. This codes for CSASGGPKNIQYF.

The chain links TRBV12-3 or TRBV12-4 to TRBJ2-5; D is perhaps TRBD1 (6 bases). V lost 6 bases, J lost 4 bases, and 18 bases lay in between. This CDR3 has 15 residues. CDR3 residues: CASSRSGGAGETQYF. The CDR3 DNA is TGTGCCAGCAGCCGAAGTGGGGGCGCGGGAGAGACCCAGTACTTC.

The V gene is TRBV12-3 or TRBV12-4, the J gene TRBJ1-2; D gene unclear. V lost 10 bases and J 4 bases, leaving 13 bases between the germline ends. This CDR3 has 12 amino acids. The CDR3 DNA reads TGTGCCATCAAGGGAGCGACCTATGGCTACACCTTC. Protein: CAIKGATYGYTF.

This clonotype was picked up a small number of times. The chain combines TRBV3-1 with TRBJ2-2, with TRBD2 matching over 9 bases. The CDR3 has 15 residues. Germline assignment: CDR1 LGHDT and CDR2 YNNKEL (reference sequence). Trimming took 4 bases from V and 9 from J; bases not matched to a gene: 9. In nucleotides, the CDR3 is TGTGCCAGCAGCCGGAGTAGCGGGGGAGTCTGGGAGCTGTTTTTT. Protein: CASSRSSGGVWELFF. The full variable domain, with the rest looked up from reference TRBV3-1 and TRBJ2-2, is DTAVSQTPKYLVTQMGNDKSIKCEQNLGHDTMYWYKQDSKKFLKIMFSYNNKELIINETVPNRFSPKSPDKAHLNLHINSLELGDSAVYFCASSRSSGGVWELFFGEGSRLTVL.

This clonotype was observed a handful of times. This chain joins TRBV7-9 and TRBJ2-1; maybe TRBD2 (5 bases). Per germline, CDR1 SEHNR and CDR2 FQNEAQ (reference sequence). The CDR3 spans 14 residues. The V and J ends lost 2 bases and 6 bases respectively, with 11 bases between them. In DNA form, the CDR3 reads TGTGCCAGCAGCTTATCCCTAGCCCTCAATGAGCAGTTCTTC. Translation gives CASSLSLALNEQFF.

This chain uses TRBV7-9 with TRBJ1-1, with TRBD1 identical over 7 bases. Germline V gives CDR1 SEHNR, CDR2 FQNEAQ (reference sequence). The V gene end was trimmed by 7 bases and the J gene end by 0 bases; junction bases not matched to a gene: 2. This CDR3 spans 13 amino acids. In nucleotides, the CDR3 is TGTGCCAGCAAGGGACAGATGAACACTGAAGCTTTCTTT. Protein: CASKGQMNTEAFF.

This clonotype was seen repeatedly, ten times or more. This chain uses TRBV3-1 with TRBJ2-6; D is undetermined. V was clipped by 4 bases and J by 2 bases, with 12 bases between them. Germline CDR1 is LGHDT and CDR2 is YNNKEL (reference sequence). The length of the CDR3 is 16 residues. The CDR3: CASSRIGSAGANVLTF. The DNA for the CDR3 is TGTGCCAGCAGCCGTATCGGATCAGCTGGGGCCAACGTCCTGACTTTC. Supplemented by reference TRBV3-1 and TRBJ2-6, the full variable domain reads DTAVSQTPKYLVTQMGNDKSIKCEQNLGHDTMYWYKQDSKKFLKIMFSYNNKELIINETVPNRFSPKSPDKAHLNLHINSLELGDSAVYFCASSRIGSAGANVLTFGAGSRLTVL.

This clonotype has only a few counts. The chain uses TRBV28 and TRBJ2-3; 7 nucleotides line up with TRBD2. CDR3 length: 14 residues. CDR1 MDHEN and CDR2 SYDVKM come from the germline V gene. V shed 7 bases and J 0 bases; nucleotides not matched to a gene: 4. The chain's CDR3 is CASTSSGSTDTQYF. The DNA of the CDR3 is TGTGCCAGCACATCTAGCGGAAGCACAGATACGCAGTATTTT.

The CDR3 DNA reads TGTGCCAGCAGCTTGGTCTTAGCGGGAGGATTATATGAGCAGTTCTTC. It specifies CASSLVLAGGLYEQFF. The chain recombines TRBV11-2 with TRBJ2-1, with 10 bases that match TRBD2. V lost 3 bases to trimming and J lost 8 bases; unmatched junction nucleotides: 10. This CDR3 contains 16 residues. The germline V gene has CDR1 SGHAT and CDR2 FQNNGV.

Many counts were recorded for this clonotype. The chain joins TRBV5-1 to TRBJ2-4, with 7 bases fitting TRBD1. Germline trimming cut 4 bases from V and 1 base from J; bases unmatched to any gene: 5. Per the germline V gene, CDR1 is SGHRS and CDR2 is YFSETQ. The CDR3 runs 15 residues. The chain's CDR3 is CASSPTDRAKNIQYF. CDR3 sequence (DNA): TGCGCCAGCAGCCCAACGGACAGGGCCAAAAACATTCAGTACTTC.

This clonotype was counted between two and nine times. The chain couples TRBV20-1 to TRBJ2-5; TRBD2 agrees at 9 bases. This CDR3 is 16 amino acids long. V trimming: 0 bases; J trimming: 5 bases; junction bases outside the gene matches: 10. Germline CDR1 is DFQATT and CDR2 is SNEGSKA (reference sequence). This CDR3 is CSAREARGRVLETQYF. CDR3 bases: TGCAGTGCTAGAGAGGCTCGCGGGAGGGTTCTCGAGACCCAGTACTTC.

This clonotype showed up just a few times. V gene TRBV5-1 combines with J gene TRBJ2-7; D unclear. Trimming removed 5 bases at V and 2 bases at J, with 17 bases between. Germline CDR1 is SGHRS and CDR2 is YFSETQ. This CDR3 region has 15 residues. DNA for the CDR3: TGCGCCAGCAGTAGTGGCCGTTCGTTTACCTACGAGCAGTACTTC. This encodes CASSSGRSFTYEQYF.

V gene TRBV9 combines with J gene TRBJ2-7; weak D call: TRBD1 (8 bases). This CDR3 spans 16 amino acids. Germline V CDR1 and CDR2: SGDLS, YYNGEE. Trimming took off 0 bases at V and 1 base at J, with 14 bases between the two ends. CDR3 region: CASSVGGGTGSYEQYF. The CDR3, as DNA: TGTGCCAGCAGCGTAGGGGGGGGGACAGGATCCTACGAGCAGTACTTC.

The V gene is TRBV7-8, the J gene TRBJ1-5; no clear D gene. This CDR3 region has 16 residues. Germline-derived CDR1 and CDR2 are SGHVS and FQNEAQ. V was cut by 4 bases and J by 0 bases, with 13 bases left in between. The CDR3 coding sequence is TGTGCCAGCAGCTCGGGCAGAAGGTATAGCAATCAGCCCCAGCATTTT. Encoded protein: CASSSGRRYSNQPQHF.

This clonotype was found a few times. J is TRBJ1-5 and V is TRBV29-1, with D tentatively TRBD1 (5 bases). CDR3 length: 12 amino acids. Per germline, CDR1 SQVTM and CDR2 ANQGSEA. V lost 4 bases, J lost 6 bases, and 10 bases lay in between. DNA of the CDR3: TGCAGCGTTGCGGGGGTGGGTCAGCCCCAGCATTTT. The encoded protein is CSVAGVGQPQHF.

This chain joins TRBV7-6 and TRBJ2-2, with 10 bases lining up with TRBD2. Germline V gene data show CDR1 as SGHVS and CDR2 as FNYEAQ. With 1 base clipped from V and 6 bases from J, the junction kept 5 bases outside the gene matches. The CDR3 loop spans 16 amino acids. CDR3 amino acids: CASSLGSAGGPGELFF. The DNA for the CDR3 is TGTGCCAGCAGCTTAGGGTCAGCGGGAGGGCCCGGGGAGCTGTTTTTT. The full variable domain, rest sourced from reference TRBV7-6 and TRBJ2-2, is GAGVSQSPRYKVTKRGQDVALRCDPISGHVSLYWYRQALGQGPEFLTYFNYEAQQDKSGLPNDRFSAERPEGSISTLTIQRTEQRDSAMYRCASSLGSAGGPGELFFGEGSRLTVL.

This clonotype was recorded a few times. The J gene is TRBJ1-2, the V gene TRBV7-2, with D possibly matching TRBD1 (5 bases). CDR3 length: 13 residues. V dropped 1 base and J dropped 8 bases, with 11 bases sitting between them. Germline V gives CDR1 SGHTA, CDR2 FQGNSA. CDR3 amino acids: CASSLGGARGYTF. The DNA for the CDR3 is TGTGCCAGCAGCTTAGGGGGCGCACGGGGCTACACCTTC.

This clonotype appeared a few times. J is TRBJ1-5 and V is TRBV6-1, with a tentative D call TRBD1 (6 bases). V was cut by 6 bases and J by 10 bases, with 16 bases left in between. Germline lookup yields CDR1 MNHNS and CDR2 SASEGT. The CDR3 spans 13 residues. The CDR3 DNA is TGTGCCAGCAGCCAAACTACAGGGAAACCCCAGCATTTT. Residues: CASSQTTGKPQHF.

There are a few counts of this clonotype. This rearrangement joins TRBV20-1 to TRBJ2-7; possibly TRBD1 or TRBD2 for D (5 bases each). Trimming took off 5 bases at V and 2 bases at J, with 13 bases between the two ends. This CDR3 region has 13 residues. CDR1 and CDR2 from the germline V gene are DFQATT and SNEGSKA (reference sequence). The CDR3 nucleotides are TGCAGTGCTCGGGGCGTTCTCCCCTACGAGCAGTACTTC. Residues: CSARGVLPYEQYF.

In this sample, this clonotype turned up many times. The V and J genes are TRBV6-5 and TRBJ2-5; D might be TRBD1 (5 bases). Trimming took 0 bases from V and 4 from J, leaving 9 bases between them. Germline CDR1 and CDR2: MNHEY and SVGAGI. The CDR3 length is 14 residues. The CDR3 DNA is TGTGCCAGCAGTTACTCTTCAGGGTCAGAGACCCAGTACTTC. This translates into CASSYSSGSETQYF.

This clonotype was detected many times. The V call is TRBV12-3 or TRBV12-4, the J call TRBJ1-2; unclear D gene. V shed 2 bases and J shed 6 bases, with 10 bases lying between them. The CDR3 loop spans 13 amino acids. The CDR3 bases are TGTGCCAGCAGTTTAAGGCAGCTACATGGCTACACCTTC. Translation gives CASSLRQLHGYTF.

The gene calls are TRBV10-2 and TRBJ2-3; D is possibly TRBD1 or TRBD2 (5 bases each). Germline V gene data show CDR1 as WSHSY and CDR2 as SAAADI. Trimming pared 8 bases from V and 5 bases from J, leaving 8 bases between. The CDR3 loop spans 11 amino acids. CDR3 in DNA: TGCGCCAGCGGTGGGGGAGATACGCAGTATTTT. Translating gives CASGGGDTQYF.

V usage is TRBV6-5 and J usage is TRBJ1-6; no firm D call. There are 15 residues in the CDR3. V was trimmed by 2 bases and J by 9 bases, leaving 14 bases between them. Germline V gene sequence: CDR1 MNHEY, CDR2 SVGAGI. In DNA form, the CDR3 reads TGTGCCAGCAGTTACGGGCGTGGGGTCAGTTCACCCCTCCACTTT. It encodes CASSYGRGVSSPLHF.

This clonotype was recorded a few times. J is TRBJ2-1 and V is TRBV6-5; 9 nucleotides align to TRBD1. From germline, CDR1 is MNHEY and CDR2 SVGAGI. After removal of 4 bases from V and 8 bases from J, the junction contained 6 bases not matched to a gene. This CDR3 spans 14 amino acids. Here the CDR3 reads CASSSTDRGDEQFF. CDR3 DNA: TGTGCCAGCAGTTCTACGGACAGGGGAGATGAGCAGTTCTTC.

The chain uses TRBV7-3 and TRBJ2-3; 8 bases are a match to TRBD1. The germline V gene encodes CDR1 SGHTA and CDR2 FQGTGA. J lost 4 bases, V lost 0 bases, and 3 bases had no gene match. The CDR3 is 15 residues long. CDR3 in amino acids: CASSLTGQGPDTQYF. The CDR3 region has the DNA TGTGCCAGCAGCTTAACAGGACAGGGTCCAGATACGCAGTATTTT.

The rearrangement joins TRBV5-1 to TRBJ2-3; 10 positions agree with TRBD1. The V gene's germline CDR1 is SGHRS and CDR2 YFSETQ. The CDR3 sequence is 15 residues long. Trimming took 5 bases from V and 4 from J; bases not matched to a gene: 7. DNA of the CDR3: TGCGCCAGCAGTCGGGGACAGGGGAACTCAGATACGCAGTATTTT. Translated: CASSRGQGNSDTQYF.

The sample holds a few counts of this clonotype. This chain uses TRBV7-2 with TRBJ1-1; no reliable D call. The CDR3 runs 15 residues. The germline V gene encodes CDR1 SGHTA and CDR2 FQGNSA. V was cut by 7 bases and J by 8 bases, with 23 bases left in between. This CDR3 reads CASITGSSGFYEAFF. The CDR3 DNA reads TGTGCCAGCATTACGGGGTCGTCGGGGTTTTACGAAGCTTTCTTT.